This TCR beta chain was recorded in a study of blood T cells in healthy people across ages. Study context: The capture of about one barcoded beta molecule per two T cells was achieved by template switching. General study findings and limits: Estimated diversity, derived from one million T cells, was regarded as an underestimate. Conclusively comparing naive with antigen-experienced cells was impossible with unsorted PBMCs.

CDR3 length equals 14 residues. Trimming took off 4 bases at V and 11 bases at J, with 23 bases between the two ends. Germline V lookup: CDR1 DFQATT, CDR2 SNEGSKA (reference sequence). Comment on this clonotype: Antigen: not known.

Using a J-beta primer mix together with a sample-barcoded 5' primer, a second PCR was run for roughly 6 to 12 cycles. Each CDR3 protein gets one entry after TCRdb re-called the 5' RACE reads with MiXCR. In the table there are 600,000 to 800,000 distinct CDR3 sequences, about 51% of which are singletons. This chain connects TRBV20-1 to TRBJ1-1, with D possibly TRBD1 on 6 matching bases. Sequencing used blood. This sequence was found in an elderly woman in good health. The CDR3 sequence: CSATSNREGREAFF. The CDR3 bases are TGCAGTGCTACGAGCAACAGGGAAGGAAGAGAGGCTTTCTTT.